This TCR beta chain was obtained from a study of blood T cells in healthy people across ages. Whole-study results and caveats: Higher diversity and more naive CD4+ cells were features of long-lived donors, compared to aged donors.

As regards this clonotype: Its antigen is unknown.

The junction had 7 bases not matched to a gene; V was cut back by 7 bases and J by 4 bases. The germline V gene encodes CDR1 MNHEY and CDR2 SVGEGT. The CDR3 runs 14 residues. Together with a sample-barcoded 5' primer, a J-beta primer mix was included in a second PCR lasting roughly 6 to 12 cycles. TCRdb ran MiXCR on the 5' RACE reads and lists one entry per CDR3 protein. This table has approximately 580,000 distinct CDR3 sequences, about 25% appearing once. Separately, the same data were catalogued under a study of T cells of mothers and their children. From that second work: A few healthy Caucasian mothers and their six children donated. Sample barcodes and 2-4 random nucleotides were added by the M1S primer of the second PCR.

The sample comprised blood. The source is a boy aged 5-17 years in good health. V and J are TRBV6-2 or TRBV6-3 and TRBJ2-3; 8 bases are a match to TRBD2. The DNA of the CDR3 is TGTGCCAGCAAACCAGCGGGGGCCGCAGATACGCAGTATTTT. It yields the protein CASKPAGAADTQYF.